This T cell receptor beta chain emerged from a study of blood T cell repertoires in COVID-19. Study-level information: Collection of acute and convalescent COVID-19 samples took place in the United States, Italy and Spain. Nucleic acid was either cDNA or gDNA, and it came from T cells, B-cell-depleted T cells, or PBMCs.

There are 14 residues in the CDR3. The junction had 7 bases not matched to a gene; V was cut back by 5 bases and J by 6 bases. Looked up from germline, CDR1 is MDHEN and CDR2 is SYDVKM. Original processing notes: Reference gene primer amplification gave nucleated cell count estimates. Using immunoSEQ multiplex PCR, the repertoire was profiled, and TCRdb retains in-frame clones only, with some absent. V, J and clone size are those of that table, while D and trimming were read from the DNA. The repertoire has fewer than 90,000 clones, more than 75% of them found once; the top ten carry about 1.4%. The sequenced sample was peripheral blood. This receptor was taken from a human donor in a cohort sampled during active COVID-19. The chain is built from TRBV28 and TRBJ1-1; 9 bases are shared with TRBD1. CDR3: CASSERTGEAEAFF. CDR3 bases: TGTGCCAGCAGTGAGAGGACAGGGGAGGCTGAAGCTTTCTTT.